The next 32 T cell receptor beta chains were all read from a single sample in a study of spatial heterogeneity in lung cancer. Findings of the study overall: How many expanded intratumoral alpha and beta TCRs were present tracked the tumor mutation count, which was a count of nonsynonymous mutations.

Each CDR3 protein is one row after TCRdb ran MiXCR on the 5' RACE reads. The repertoire holds 20,000 to 25,000 distinct CDR3 sequences, with approximately 4.3% as singletons. Time point here: sample taken at primary tumor resection. Their target antigens are unknown. The sequencing here drew on lung tumor tissue, taken at surgery. The origin of the receptors is a male donor with early-stage non-small cell lung cancer.

This clonotype was picked up many times. CDR3 sequence (DNA): TGTGCCACCAGTATTACGGGGTCCCTCACAGGGGAGTTCTTC. It specifies CATSITGSLTGEFF. J is TRBJ2-1 and V is TRBV24-1; 7 nucleotides match TRBD1. The CDR3 is 14 residues long. The germline V gene has CDR1 KGHDR and CDR2 SFDVKD. The V segment lost 6 bases and the J segment 14 bases; nucleotides outside the gene matches: 15.

This clonotype was seen repeatedly, ten times or more. The genes are TRBV18 and TRBJ1-1; no definite D call. The length of the CDR3 is 13 residues. Trimming left V 6 bases short and J 0 bases short, with 8 bases between. The germline V gene encodes CDR1 KGHSH and CDR2 LQKENI. The CDR3 loop reads CASSPGLNTEAFF. The CDR3 nucleotides are TGTGCCAGCTCCCCTGGGTTGAACACTGAAGCTTTCTTT.

The table lists this clonotype with many counts. The chain recombines TRBV28 with TRBJ2-7, with D perhaps assigned TRBD1 or TRBD2 (5 bases each). This CDR3 region has 13 residues. Trimming took off 5 bases at V and 4 bases at J, with 12 bases between the two ends. CDR1 and CDR2 from the germline V gene are MDHEN and SYDVKM. The CDR3 region is CASSTSGPYEQYF. The CDR3 bases are TGTGCCAGCAGTACATCGGGGCCATACGAGCAGTACTTC.

This clonotype was picked up many times. V and J are TRBV20-1 and TRBJ2-1, with a weak D call TRBD2 (6 bases). Per germline, CDR1 DFQATT and CDR2 SNEGSKA (reference sequence). The V gene lost 3 bases and the J gene lost 5 bases, with 14 bases spanning the gap. There are 14 residues in the CDR3. The CDR3 DNA follows: TGCAGTGCTAGTAGGCGGGGACCAAACAATGAGCAGTTCTTC. This translates into CSASRRGPNNEQFF.

This clonotype showed up many times. The V call is TRBV27, the J call TRBJ1-1, with D perhaps TRBD1 (5 bases). The germline V and J ends were trimmed by 5 bases and 8 bases, with 24 bases remaining between them. CDR1 and CDR2 from the germline V gene are MNHEY and SMNVEV (reference sequence). The CDR3 has 16 amino acids. CDR3 DNA sequence: TGTGCCAGCAGTCTCCAGCCGGGCAGGGTGGGCAGGGAAGCTTTCTTT. Translation: CASSLQPGRVGREAFF.

V gene TRBV28 combines with J gene TRBJ2-3; 7 positions agree with TRBD1. Germline V gene sequence: CDR1 MDHEN, CDR2 SYDVKM. V gave up 7 bases and J gave up 1 base; unmatched junction bases: 5. The CDR3 extends over 14 amino acids. CDR3 in DNA: TGTGCCAGCAAAGGGGGCTTCGGCACAGATACGCAGTATTTT. This codes for CASKGGFGTDTQYF. Drawing the rest from reference TRBV28 and TRBJ2-3, the complete variable domain is DVKVTQSSRYLVKRTGEKVFLECVQDMDHENMFWYRQDPGLGLRLIYFSYDVKMKEKGDIPEGYSVSREKKERFSLILESASTNQTSMYLCASKGGFGTDTQYFGPGTRLTVL.

On this clonotype: A much larger clone lies a single base off, so this may be a read error. Here the CDR3 omits its conserved ending phenylalanine or tryptophan, so a read error is the likely source. The rearrangement joins TRBV4-3 to TRBJ1-1; D not certain. Trimming stripped 1 base from V and 7 bases from J, with 16 bases between. The CDR3 loop spans 15 amino acids. The germline CDR1 and CDR2 sequences are LGHNA and YSLEER. The DNA of the CDR3 is TGCGCCAGCAGCCAAGCTCTCACGGTCGGAGGTGAAGCTTTCCTT. It codes for CASSQALTVGGEAFL.

This clonotype was detected many times. This chain joins TRBV7-9 and TRBJ2-7, with D possibly being TRBD2 (7 bases). Germline V lookup: CDR1 SEHNR, CDR2 FQNEAQ (reference sequence). Deletions cut 5 bases from V and 6 bases from J, with 8 bases between. CDR3 length equals 11 residues. Here the CDR3 reads CASSGGAEQYF. CDR3 DNA: TGTGCCAGCAGCGGGGGGGCCGAGCAGTACTTC. Variable domain in full (rest from reference TRBV7-9 and TRBJ2-7): DTGVSQNPRHKITKRGQNVTFRCDPISEHNRLYWYRQTLGQGPEFLTYFQNEAQLEKSRLLSDRFSAERPKGSFSTLEIQRTEQGDSAMYLCASSGGAEQYFGPGTRLTVT.

In this sample, this clonotype turned up many times. CDR3 sequence (DNA): TGTGCCACCTACGGACTAGCGGGCCAACCCCTTTTATTTTCCAAGCAGTACTTC. It specifies CATYGLAGQPLLFSKQYF. The chain has TRBV6-2 or TRBV6-3 and TRBJ2-7; 11 bases fit TRBD2. Germline V gene sequence: CDR1 MNHEY, CDR2 SVGEGT. This CDR3 has 18 residues. The J segment lost 8 bases and the V segment lost 10 bases, leaving 25 bases of the junction unmatched.

By share, this clonotype ranks as medium-sized. This chain joins TRBV7-2 and TRBJ1-2; no clear D. Germline assignment: CDR1 SGHTA and CDR2 FQGNSA. The V end lost 4 bases, the J end lost 1 base, and 10 bases lay between the germline ends. The CDR3 has 14 amino acids. CDR3 nucleotide sequence: TGTGCCAGCAGCTCAAGATCTGATAACTATGGCTACACCTTC. Its protein product is CASSSRSDNYGYTF.

This clonotype was seen at least ten times. The chain joins TRBV7-8 to TRBJ2-2; 7 positions match TRBD2. Trimming took 5 bases from V and 0 from J; bases not matched to a gene: 6. The CDR3 contains 16 residues. The germline gives CDR1 SGHVS, CDR2 FQNEAQ. The CDR3 here is CASSPTGLTNTGELFF. CDR3 nucleotide sequence: TGTGCCAGCAGCCCCACGGGACTAACGAACACCGGGGAGCTGTTTTTT.

This clonotype was detected ten times or more. The CDR3 DNA reads TGTGCCAGCAGTTACCTCAATGAGCAGTTCTTC. Translated, it gives CASSYLNEQFF. The rearrangement links TRBV6-5 to TRBJ2-1; D call uncertain. Germline CDR1 and CDR2: MNHEY and SVGAGI. Trimming left V 2 bases short and J 6 bases short, with 2 bases between. This CDR3 spans 11 amino acids.

This clonotype was picked up many times. The chain is built from TRBV6-6 and TRBJ1-5, with unresolved D. The V gene's germline CDR1 is MNHNY and CDR2 SVGAGI (reference sequence). The CDR3 has 14 residues. Trimming took 0 bases from V and 1 from J, leaving 4 bases between them. The CDR3 nucleotides read TGTGCCAGCAGTTACTCTGAGAGCAATCAGCCCCAGCATTTT. It specifies CASSYSESNQPQHF.

Many counts were recorded for this clonotype. The V and J genes are TRBV28 and TRBJ1-5; 9 positions agree with TRBD1. CDR3 length equals 16 residues. J was trimmed by 4 bases and V by 7 bases; bases with no gene match: 11. Germline CDR1 reads MDHEN; CDR2 reads SYDVKM. This CDR3 is CASNFPGTGRNQPQHF. In DNA, the CDR3 is TGTGCCAGCAATTTCCCCGGGACAGGGCGAAATCAGCCCCAGCATTTT.

This clonotype was recorded a few times. V gene TRBV30 combines with J gene TRBJ1-6; D unclear. This CDR3 is 14 amino acids long. From germline, CDR1 is GTSNPN and CDR2 SVGIG (reference sequence). V lost 3 bases to trimming and J lost 3 bases, with 9 bases between them. The CDR3 nucleotides are TGTGCCTGGAGGGCCGGCCACTATAATTCACCCCTCCACTTT. This gives the protein CAWRAGHYNSPLHF.

This rearrangement joins TRBV12-3 or TRBV12-4 to TRBJ2-7; the D gene could be TRBD1 or TRBD2 (5 bases each). The ends were cut back, 6 bases at V and 4 bases at J, with 13 bases in the middle. The CDR3 has 13 residues. CDR3 sequence (DNA): TGTGCCAGCAGAATCCGGGGCCATTACGAGCAGTACTTC. This codes for CASRIRGHYEQYF.

This clonotype was detected many times. V usage is TRBV12-3 or TRBV12-4 and J usage is TRBJ1-1; 10 nucleotides align to TRBD1. V was clipped by 7 bases and J by 6 bases; unmatched bases: 14. The CDR3 runs to 16 residues. The CDR3 region has the DNA TGTGCCAGCAACCTGGGGGGGTGGGACAGGGGTTCTGAAGCTTTCTTT. This sequence encodes CASNLGGWDRGSEAFF.

This clonotype was detected a few times. The CDR3 region has the DNA TGTGCCAGCAGGATCGGGCCTAGCGGGGGCCACCAAGAGACCCAGTACTTC. Translation: CASRIGPSGGHQETQYF. This chain joins TRBV27 and TRBJ2-5, with 10 nucleotides matching TRBD2. The germline V gene has CDR1 MNHEY and CDR2 SMNVEV (reference sequence). The CDR3 is 17 residues long. The V gene end was trimmed by 6 bases and the J gene end by 0 bases; junction bases not matched to a gene: 10.

This clonotype is medium-sized in the sample. This rearrangement joins TRBV7-9 to TRBJ2-1; possible D gene TRBD2, 5 bases. CDR1 and CDR2 (germline): SEHNR, FQNEAQ (reference sequence). The CDR3 covers 14 residues. V was clipped by 0 bases and J by 9 bases, with 12 bases between them. As DNA, the CDR3 is TGTGCCAGCAGCTTAGCGCCGGGGTTGGGTGAGCAGTTCTTC. This translates into CASSLAPGLGEQFF.

This clonotype was seen ten or more times. The chain employs TRBV7-9 and TRBJ2-7; D might be TRBD1 or TRBD2, each matching 5 bases. The germline gives CDR1 SEHNR, CDR2 FQNEAQ (reference sequence). The V and J ends lost 0 bases and 4 bases respectively, with 16 bases between them. The CDR3 extends over 16 amino acids. The CDR3 nucleotides are TGTGCCAGCAGCTTAGCGTTCGGGGCTGGTGCGTACGAGCAGTACTTC. Translated, it gives CASSLAFGAGAYEQYF.

In its sample, this clonotype was seen a few times. The chain has TRBV4-1 and TRBJ2-3, with D uncertain. The CDR3 runs 16 residues. Germline V gene data show CDR1 as MGHRA and CDR2 as YSYEKL. The V and J ends lost 0 bases and 0 bases respectively, with 10 bases between them. The CDR3 reads CASSQDPAFSTDTQYF. The CDR3 DNA sequence: TGCGCCAGCAGCCAAGACCCAGCATTTAGCACAGATACGCAGTATTTT.

With respect to this clonotype: Being one base from a much bigger clone, this may be a read error. The rearrangement links TRBV12-3 or TRBV12-4 to TRBJ1-1, with D possibly being TRBD1 (5 bases). The CDR3 runs 13 residues. The CDR3 nucleotides are TGTGCCAACAGTAGCGGGGACGGGTCTGCAGCTTTCTTT. Protein product: CANSSGDGSAAFF.

There are many counts of this clonotype. The V call is TRBV5-1, the J call TRBJ1-4; 10 bases map to TRBD1. The CDR3 length is 17 residues. V was pared by 4 bases and J by 8 bases, with 14 bases of the junction left unmatched. The germline gives CDR1 SGHRS, CDR2 YFSETQ. CDR3 nucleotide sequence: TGCGCCAGCAGCCCTGTCCCGGGACAGGGGAGAAGCGAAAAACTGTTTTTT. Amino acids: CASSPVPGQGRSEKLFF.

Sample share makes this clonotype medium-sized. The J gene is TRBJ1-2, the V gene TRBV5-1, with D unresolved. Between the trimmed V and J ends, which lost 0 bases and 5 bases, there was a span of 8 bases. The germline CDR1 and CDR2 sequences are SGHRS and YFSETQ. This CDR3 is 13 amino acids long. CDR3 region: CASSLGPQYGYTF. The CDR3 DNA is TGCGCCAGCAGCTTGGGTCCACAATATGGCTACACCTTC.

This clonotype showed up many times. V gene TRBV7-9 combines with J gene TRBJ1-2, with D uncertain. Germline loops: CDR1 SEHNR, CDR2 FQNEAQ (reference sequence). This CDR3 has 12 amino acids. Trimming cost V 5 bases and J 6 bases, with 10 bases left between them. For the CDR3, the DNA is TGTGCCAGCAGCCAAACTACGCATGGCTACACCTTC. It translates to CASSQTTHGYTF.

This clonotype has ten or more counts. The chain joins TRBV18 to TRBJ1-1, with a tentative D call TRBD1 (5 bases). Between the trimmed V and J ends, which lost 6 bases and 3 bases, there was a span of 14 bases. Germline CDR1 and CDR2: KGHSH and LQKENI. This CDR3 region has 14 residues. Here the CDR3 reads CASSPTGDYTEAFF. The DNA of the CDR3 is TGTGCCAGCTCCCCGACCGGGGACTACACTGAAGCTTTCTTT. Filled out from reference TRBV18 and TRBJ1-1, the complete variable domain reads NAGVMQNPRHLVRRRGQEARLRCSPMKGHSHVYWYRQLPEEGLKFMVYLQKENIIDESGMPKERFSAEFPKEGPSILRIQQVVRGDSAAYFCASSPTGDYTEAFFGQGTRLTVV.

The CDR3 loop is CASSSGTVRGELFF. The CDR3 DNA sequence: TGTGCCAGCAGTTCCGGGACTGTCCGAGGGGAGCTGTTTTTT. The J gene is TRBJ2-2, the V gene TRBV2, with a possible D match to TRBD2 (6 bases). This CDR3 is 14 amino acids long. Trimming removed 5 bases from V and 8 bases from J, with 15 bases in between. Germline-derived CDR1 and CDR2 are SNHLY and FYNNEI.

The table lists this clonotype with many counts. The gene calls are TRBV29-1 and TRBJ2-6; TRBD2 might be the D (5 bases). From germline, CDR1 is SQVTM and CDR2 ANQGSEA. This CDR3 is built from 14 residues. The V gene lost 3 bases and the J gene lost 0 bases, with 6 bases spanning the gap. The CDR3 region has the DNA TGCAGCGTTGACGCGGGCTCTGGGGCCAACGTCCTGACTTTC. Translated, it gives CSVDAGSGANVLTF.

This clonotype appeared a few times. The gene calls are TRBV15 and TRBJ2-2; D possibly corresponds to TRBD2 (6 bases). CDR3 size: 17 residues. V dropped 5 bases and J dropped 2 bases, with 18 bases sitting between them. Germline V CDR1 and CDR2: LNHNV, YYDKDF (reference sequence). DNA of the CDR3: TGTGCCACCAGCCGAGGCGAGGGACTCTTAAACACCGGGGAGCTGTTTTTT. This translates into CATSRGEGLLNTGELFF.

The table lists this clonotype with many counts. The genes are TRBV6-2 or TRBV6-3 and TRBJ1-1, with D possibly being TRBD1 (5 bases). This CDR3 is 14 amino acids long. V was cut by 4 bases and J by 0 bases, with 9 bases left in between. Germline V gives CDR1 MNHEY, CDR2 SVGEGT. The DNA of the CDR3 is TGTGCCAGCAGTTCGGGACCCCTGAACACTGAAGCTTTCTTT. Protein: CASSSGPLNTEAFF.

This clonotype was picked up many times. The chain joins TRBV28 to TRBJ2-7; tentatively, D is TRBD1 (6 bases). V lost 6 bases to trimming and J lost 3 bases, with 15 bases between them. The CDR3 totals 14 residues. Germline values: CDR1 MDHEN, CDR2 SYDVKM. CDR3 sequence (DNA): TGTGCCAGCAGCTACAGGGCGAGGAACTACGAGCAGTACTTC. Translation: CASSYRARNYEQYF.

This clonotype occurred many times. The genes are TRBV27 and TRBJ2-5, with D perhaps TRBD2 (6 bases). This CDR3 spans 15 amino acids. From germline, CDR1 is MNHEY and CDR2 SMNVEV (reference sequence). V was shortened by 4 bases and J by 4 bases, with 16 bases between the two germline ends. The DNA of the CDR3 is TGTGCCAGCAGTTCCTACATGGAGGGAGCAGAGACCCAGTACTTC. Its protein product is CASSSYMEGAETQYF.